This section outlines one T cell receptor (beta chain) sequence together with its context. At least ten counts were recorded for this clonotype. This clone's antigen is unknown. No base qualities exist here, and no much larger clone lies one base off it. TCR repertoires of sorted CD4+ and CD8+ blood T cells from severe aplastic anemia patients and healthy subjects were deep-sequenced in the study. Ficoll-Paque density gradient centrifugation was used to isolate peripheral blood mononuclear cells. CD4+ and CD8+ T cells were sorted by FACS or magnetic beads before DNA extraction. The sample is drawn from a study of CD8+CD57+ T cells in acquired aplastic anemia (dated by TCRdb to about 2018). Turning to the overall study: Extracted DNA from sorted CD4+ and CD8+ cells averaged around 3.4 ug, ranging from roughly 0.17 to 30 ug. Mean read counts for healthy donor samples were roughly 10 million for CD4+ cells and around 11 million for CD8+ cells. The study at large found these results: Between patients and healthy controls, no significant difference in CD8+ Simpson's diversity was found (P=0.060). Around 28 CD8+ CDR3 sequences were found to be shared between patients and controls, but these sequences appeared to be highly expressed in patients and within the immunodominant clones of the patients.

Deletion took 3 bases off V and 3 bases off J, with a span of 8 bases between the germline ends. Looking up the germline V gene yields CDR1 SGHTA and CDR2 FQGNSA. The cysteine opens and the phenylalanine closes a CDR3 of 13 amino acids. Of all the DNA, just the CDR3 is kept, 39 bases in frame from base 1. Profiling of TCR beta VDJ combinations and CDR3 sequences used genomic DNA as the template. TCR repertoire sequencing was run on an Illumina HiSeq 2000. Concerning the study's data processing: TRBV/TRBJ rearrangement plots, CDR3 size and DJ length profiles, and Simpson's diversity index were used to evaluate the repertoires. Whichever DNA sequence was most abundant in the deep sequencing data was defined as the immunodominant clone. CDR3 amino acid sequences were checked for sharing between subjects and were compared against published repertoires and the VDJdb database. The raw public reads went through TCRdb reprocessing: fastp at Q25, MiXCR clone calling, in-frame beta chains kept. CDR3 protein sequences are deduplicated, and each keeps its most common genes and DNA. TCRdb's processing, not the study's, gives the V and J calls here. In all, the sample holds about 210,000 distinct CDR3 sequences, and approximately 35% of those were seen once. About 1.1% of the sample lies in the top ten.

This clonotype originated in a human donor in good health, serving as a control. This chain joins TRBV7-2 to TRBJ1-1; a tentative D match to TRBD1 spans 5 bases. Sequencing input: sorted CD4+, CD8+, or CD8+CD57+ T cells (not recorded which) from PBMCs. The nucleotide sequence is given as TGTGCCAGCAGCTTGGGACGGTACACTGAAGCTTTCTTT. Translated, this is CASSLGRYTEAFF.